A single sample gave rise to the 7 T cell receptor beta chains below, sequenced in a study of control samples from healthy donors and cancer patients. Here immunoSEQ multiplex PCR was the method, and the copy in TCRdb shows in-frame clones only, minus some. The sample consists of tens of thousands of clones, 90% to 95% of them appearing once. Sequencing was carried out using PBMCs. Receptors originate from a man aged 50-59 years with lung cancer.

The chain carries TRBV7-2 and TRBJ1-4, with 11 bases that match TRBD1. The CDR3 totals 17 residues. Germline V gives CDR1 SGHTA, CDR2 FQGNSA. With 2 bases clipped from V and 4 bases from J, the junction kept 6 bases outside the gene matches. The CDR3 spells CASSLSGQGAGNEKLFF. Written as DNA, the CDR3 is TGTGCCAGCAGCTTATCTGGACAGGGGGCCGGTAATGAAAAACTGTTTTTT.

V and J are TRBV18 and TRBJ2-1; unclear D gene. V dropped 0 bases and J dropped 2 bases, with 8 bases sitting between them. This CDR3 spans 15 amino acids. CDR1 and CDR2 (germline): KGHSH, LQKENI. CDR3 in amino acids: CASSPPGTAYNEQFF. CDR3 coding DNA: TGTGCCAGCTCACCACCGGGCACCGCCTACAATGAGCAGTTCTTC. The full variable domain, with the rest looked up from reference TRBV18 and TRBJ2-1, is NAGVMQNPRHLVRRRGQEARLRCSPMKGHSHVYWYRQLPEEGLKFMVYLQKENIIDESGMPKERFSAEFPKEGPSILRIQQVVRGDSAAYFCASSPPGTAYNEQFFGPGTRLTVL.

The chain combines TRBV28 with TRBJ2-3; 8 bases match TRBD1. CDR3 size: 17 residues. V shed 5 bases, J shed 4 bases, and the junction held 14 bases outside the gene matches. Germline V CDR1 and CDR2: MDHEN, SYDVKM. The chain's CDR3 is CASSRATGGRFADTQYF. The CDR3 bases are TGTGCCAGCAGTCGGGCTACAGGGGGGAGGTTCGCAGATACGCAGTATTTT.

The rearrangement uses TRBV27 and TRBJ2-3; 8 bases align to TRBD2. This CDR3 has 15 residues. The germline gives CDR1 MNHEY, CDR2 SMNVEV (reference sequence). V was clipped by 3 bases and J by 4 bases; unmatched bases: 6. The CDR3 reads CASSLRLAGSDTQYF. CDR3 bases: TGTGCCAGCAGTTTGCGGCTAGCGGGTTCAGATACGCAGTATTTT.

J is TRBJ1-2 and V is TRBV2; D might be TRBD1 (5 bases). CDR1 is SNHLY and CDR2 is FYNNEI in the germline V gene. The CDR3 length is 13 residues. Trimming removed 4 bases from V and 4 bases from J, with 10 bases in between. The CDR3 region is CASSGQYGYGYTF. The CDR3 coding sequence is TGTGCCAGCAGTGGACAGTACGGCTATGGCTACACCTTC.

This chain connects TRBV5-6 to TRBJ1-5; D gene uncertain. The CDR3 runs 14 residues. Germline V gene data show CDR1 as SGHDT and CDR2 as YYEEEE. Trimming left V 0 bases short and J 4 bases short, with 8 bases between. The DNA for the CDR3 is TGTGCCAGCAGCTTGGTGGACGATAATCAGCCCCAGCATTTT. Translated: CASSLVDDNQPQHF.

The chain has TRBV5-8 and TRBJ2-3, with D unclear. CDR3 length equals 11 residues. With 4 bases removed from V and 4 bases from J, the gap between germline ends came to 4 bases. From germline, CDR1 is SGHTS and CDR2 YDEGEE. This CDR3 is CASSGADTQYF. In DNA, the CDR3 is TGTGCCAGCAGCGGAGCAGATACGCAGTATTTT. Full variable domain (remainder filled in from reference TRBV5-8 and TRBJ2-3): EAGVTQSPTHLIKTRGQQATLRCSPISGHTSVYWYQQALGLGLQFLLWYDEGEERNRGNFPPRFSGRQFPNYSSELNVNALELEDSALYLCASSGADTQYFGPGTRLTVL.